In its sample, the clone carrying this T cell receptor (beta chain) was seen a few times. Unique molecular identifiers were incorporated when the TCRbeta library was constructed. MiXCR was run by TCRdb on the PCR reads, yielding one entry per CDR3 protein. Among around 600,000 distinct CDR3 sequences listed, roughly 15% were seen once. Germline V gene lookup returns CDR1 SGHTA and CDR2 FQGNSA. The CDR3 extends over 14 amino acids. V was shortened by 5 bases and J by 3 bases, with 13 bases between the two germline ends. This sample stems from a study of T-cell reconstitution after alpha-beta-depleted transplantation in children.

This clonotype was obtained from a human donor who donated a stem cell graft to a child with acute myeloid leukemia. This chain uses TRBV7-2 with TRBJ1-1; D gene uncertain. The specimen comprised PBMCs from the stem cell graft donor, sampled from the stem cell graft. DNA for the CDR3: TGTGCCAGCAGCAGTAAGAGAGGTTACACTGAAGCTTTCTTT. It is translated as CASSSKRGYTEAFF.